This TCR beta chain was recovered during a study of T cells in Graves' hyperthyroidism and ophthalmopathy. Study background: Peripheral blood was drawn at first diagnosis, prior to all treatment.

Disease lasting under 3 months, a NOSPECS grade of at least 4, and a Clinical Activity Score of at least 3 were features of the ophthalmopathy patients. Out of 8.5 to 10 ml of fresh peripheral blood came the PBMCs. Germline V gene sequence: CDR1 SGHRS, CDR2 YFSETQ. The V and J ends lost 0 bases and 0 bases, in that order; junction bases with no gene match: 5. The CDR3 runs 16 residues. The CDR3 regions of TCR beta were amplified from RNA transcripts. During a first-round RT-PCR of the TCR CDR3, the HTBI primer set was used. Via MiXCR, TCRdb re-called the multiplex PCR reads, giving one row per CDR3 protein. The sample has hundreds of thousands of distinct CDR3 sequences; roughly 14% are singletons. This clonotype has at least ten counts.

The TCR sequence derives from a woman aged 35 to 49 with Graves' ophthalmopathy. This rearrangement joins TRBV5-1 to TRBJ1-1; 7 bases agree with TRBD1. Material for sequencing was blood. The CDR3 DNA follows: TGCGCCAGCAGCTTGGAAGGGGGCCCAATGAACACTGAAGCTTTCTTT. It encodes CASSLEGGPMNTEAFF. The variable domain in full, with the rest retrieved from reference TRBV5-1 and TRBJ1-1, is KAGVTQTPRYLIKTRGQQVTLSCSPISGHRSVSWYQQTPGQGLQFLFEYFSETQRNKGNFPGRFSGRQFSNSRSEMNVSTLELGDSALYLCASSLEGGPMNTEAFFGQGTRLTVV.